Shown below are 31 T cell receptor beta chains from a single sample sequenced in a study of CD8 T cells in ankylosing spondylitis. TCRdb recomputed calls from the 5' RACE reads with MiXCR, one row per CDR3 protein. This sample yields about 190,000 distinct CDR3 sequences, of which 13% are seen a single time; approximately 10% belongs to the top ten. Material: blood, either unsorted or a sorted T cell fraction (not recorded which). These receptors all come from a female donor with ankylosing spondylitis or in good health (not recorded which).

The V gene is TRBV24-1, the J gene TRBJ2-1; 9 bases map to TRBD2. Germline CDR1 and CDR2: KGHDR and SFDVKD. The CDR3 covers 16 residues. Trimming took 5 bases from V and 4 from J; bases not matched to a gene: 8. CDR3 amino acids: CATSGASGKVYNEQFF. Written as DNA, the CDR3 is TGTGCCACCAGTGGAGCTAGCGGGAAGGTTTACAATGAGCAGTTCTTC.

This clonotype showed up many times. The gene calls are TRBV12-3 or TRBV12-4 and TRBJ1-5, with a weak D call TRBD1 (6 bases). This CDR3 is built from 13 residues. V dropped 4 bases and J dropped 3 bases, with 7 bases sitting between them. The CDR3 DNA follows: TGTGCCAGCAGTTGGACAGACAATCAGCCCCAGCATTTT. Translated, it gives CASSWTDNQPQHF.

For this clonotype: An end of the junction differs from the germline gene, which may be a read error. The chain joins TRBV12-3 or TRBV12-4 to TRBJ1-2, with D possibly TRBD1 on 5 matching bases. The CDR3 is made up of 11 amino acids. CDR3 loop: CASSFGGGHTF. CDR3 DNA sequence: TGTGCCAGCAGTTTTGGGGGTGGCCACACCTTC.

This clonotype was found many times. The CDR3 DNA sequence: TGTGCCAGCAGCTTGATTCCAGGGGACAATCAGCCCCAGCATTTT. This gives the protein CASSLIPGDNQPQHF. This sequence joins TRBV5-5 and TRBJ1-5; TRBD1 might be the D (6 bases). The V and J ends lost 1 base and 3 bases respectively, with 11 bases between them. The CDR3 is made up of 15 amino acids. The germline V gene has CDR1 SGHKS and CDR2 YYEKEE (reference sequence). Combining the CDR3 with reference TRBV5-5 and TRBJ1-5 gives the whole variable domain DAGVTQSPTHLIKTRGQQVTLRCSPISGHKSVSWYQQVLGQGPQFIFQYYEKEERGRGNFPDRFSARQFPNYSSELNVNALLLGDSALYLCASSLIPGDNQPQHFGDGTRLSIL.

The V call is TRBV20-1, the J call TRBJ2-7; D might be TRBD2 (6 bases). CDR1 is DFQATT, CDR2 SNEGSKA, per germline (reference sequence). This CDR3 has 14 amino acids. Deletions cut 3 bases from V and 6 bases from J, with 18 bases between. The CDR3 reads CSARGRLGEAEQYF. The CDR3, as DNA: TGCAGTGCTAGGGGACGACTAGGTGAGGCCGAGCAGTACTTC.

At least ten counts were recorded for this clonotype. The V and J genes are TRBV12-3 or TRBV12-4 and TRBJ2-2, with D maybe TRBD1 (5 bases). Between the trimmed V and J ends, which lost 3 bases and 1 base, there was a span of 9 bases. The CDR3 has 15 amino acids. Written as DNA, the CDR3 is TGTGCCAGCAGTTTCGCAGGGAAGAACACCGGGGAGCTGTTTTTT. It is translated as CASSFAGKNTGELFF.

This clonotype was seen repeatedly, ten times or more. This chain joins TRBV28 and TRBJ1-2; D is perhaps TRBD1 (6 bases). Trimming pared 6 bases from V and 8 bases from J, leaving 16 bases between. Germline CDR1 and CDR2: MDHEN and SYDVKM. The CDR3 runs 13 residues. CDR3 nucleotides: TGTGCCAGCAGCCCTGGACAGCGAAAGGGCTACACCTTC. Its translation is CASSPGQRKGYTF.

This clonotype was seen many times. This chain joins TRBV6-1 and TRBJ1-1, with 12 bases aligning to TRBD1. V lost 6 bases, J lost 3 bases, and 8 bases stayed unmatched. CDR3 size: 16 residues. Germline V gene lookup returns CDR1 MNHNS and CDR2 SASEGT. The CDR3 protein is CASRGTGGLGDTEAFF. The DNA for the CDR3 is TGTGCCAGCAGGGGGACAGGGGGCCTGGGGGACACTGAAGCTTTCTTT.

This clonotype has more than one count but fewer than ten. The gene calls are TRBV11-2 and TRBJ2-5; the D is unclear. The germline gives CDR1 SGHAT, CDR2 FQNNGV. V shed 5 bases and J shed 14 bases, with 18 bases lying between them. There are 12 residues in the CDR3. The CDR3 bases are TGTGCCAGCAGCATGGGGTCCTCCTGGATCTACTTC. As protein: CASSMGSSWIYF.

This clonotype was observed many times. The chain has TRBV10-3 and TRBJ2-2, with 10 nucleotides matching TRBD2. The germline gives CDR1 ENHRY, CDR2 SYGVKD. Losses at the gene ends were 6 bases for V and 5 bases for J; bases not matched to a gene: 9. This CDR3 is built from 16 residues. CDR3 sequence: CAISASTSGQTGELFF. The CDR3 region has the DNA TGTGCCATCAGCGCATCGACTAGCGGGCAAACCGGGGAGCTGTTTTTT.

This clonotype has a handful of counts. This chain links TRBV6-1 with TRBJ2-7; 7 bases line up with TRBD1. The CDR3 loop spans 15 amino acids. Germline CDR1 MNHNS, CDR2 SASEGT. Losses at the gene ends were 5 bases for V and 5 bases for J; bases not matched to a gene: 12. The CDR3 DNA reads TGTGCCAGCAGTAAATCGTTCGAAGGGGGCGACGAGCAGTACTTC. This sequence encodes CASSKSFEGGDEQYF.

The chain recombines TRBV10-3 with TRBJ1-2; no clear D. There are 16 residues in the CDR3. V lost 0 bases and J lost 2, with 13 bases in between. Germline CDR1 reads ENHRY; CDR2 reads SYGVKD. CDR3 residues: CAISESVFPGNYGYTF. The CDR3 bases are TGTGCCATCAGTGAGTCGGTGTTCCCAGGCAACTATGGCTACACCTTC.

This clonotype has at least ten counts. J is TRBJ2-5 and V is TRBV29-1, with 8 bases fitting TRBD2. This CDR3 is 14 amino acids long. CDR1 is SQVTM and CDR2 is ANQGSEA in the germline V gene. Trimming removed 4 bases from V and 5 bases from J; junction bases left unmatched: 9. DNA of the CDR3: TGCAGCGTTGTGGTCCGGGAGGGCGGGGAGACCCAGTACTTC. Its protein is CSVVVREGGETQYF. The entire variable domain, with the rest obtained from reference TRBV29-1 and TRBJ2-5, is as follows: SAVISQKPSRDICQRGTSLTIQCQVDSQVTMMFWYRQQPGQSLTLIATANQGSEATYESGFVIDKFPISRPNLTFSTLTVSNMSPEDSSIYLCSVVVREGGETQYFGPGTRLLVL.

With respect to this clonotype: A much larger clone lies a single base off, so this may be a read error. The V and J genes are TRBV29-1 and TRBJ2-1, with a weak D call TRBD2 (6 bases). Germline CDR1 SQVTM, CDR2 ANQGSEA. This CDR3 has 13 residues. The CDR3 DNA reads TGCATCGCCGGGATTAGCGGTGGCTATGAGCAGTTCTTC. Protein sequence: CIAGISGGYEQFF.

This clonotype was detected only a few times. This chain joins TRBV5-1 and TRBJ2-7; TRBD1 is a possible D gene (6 bases). This CDR3 has 11 residues. V lost 4 bases and J lost 9, with 11 bases in between. In germline, CDR1 is SGHRS, CDR2 YFSETQ. The CDR3 is CASSRTDSQYF. The CDR3, as DNA: TGCGCCAGCAGCCGGACAGATTCGCAGTACTTC.

This clonotype has at least ten counts. In DNA, the CDR3 is TGTGCCAGCTCACCCAGGACAGATTCCTACGAGCAGTACTTC. Residues: CASSPRTDSYEQYF. J is TRBJ2-7 and V is TRBV18; perhaps TRBD1 as D (6 bases). This CDR3 contains 14 residues. Germline V lookup: CDR1 KGHSH, CDR2 LQKENI. Trimming cost V 3 bases and J 1 base, with 10 bases left between them.

This clonotype was recorded at least ten times. This chain joins TRBV7-2 and TRBJ2-7; 7 bases map to TRBD1. V was clipped by 1 base and J by 4 bases; unmatched bases: 7. The CDR3 runs to 15 residues. Germline V gives CDR1 SGHTA, CDR2 FQGNSA. The CDR3 sequence is CASSLDRTRGYEQYF. CDR3 coding DNA: TGTGCCAGCAGCTTAGATCGAACCAGGGGGTACGAGCAGTACTTC.

This clonotype was found a few times. This chain joins TRBV29-1 and TRBJ2-4; no clear D. Between the trimmed V and J ends, which lost 4 bases and 4 bases, there was a span of 8 bases. The germline gives CDR1 SQVTM, CDR2 ANQGSEA. This CDR3 is 12 amino acids long. Here the CDR3 reads CSVARDKNIQYF. The CDR3 DNA reads as TGCAGCGTTGCAAGGGATAAAAACATTCAGTACTTC.

This clonotype was counted many times. V and J are TRBV4-3 and TRBJ1-1; D not resolved. The CDR3 loop spans 13 amino acids. Trimming pared 3 bases from V and 5 bases from J, leaving 10 bases between. Germline loops: CDR1 LGHNA, CDR2 YSLEER. The CDR3 loop is CASSQWMGTEAFF. CDR3 bases: TGCGCCAGCAGCCAGTGGATGGGGACTGAAGCTTTCTTT.

This clonotype was seen repeatedly, ten times or more. The CDR3 bases are TGTGCCAGCAGTTACAGTAGGGCACCCCCCTACGAGCAGTACTTC. It specifies CASSYSRAPPYEQYF. The chain couples TRBV6-2 or TRBV6-3 to TRBJ2-7; D is undetermined. The CDR3 contains 15 residues. V shed 2 bases and J shed 2 bases, with 13 bases lying between them. Germline loops: CDR1 MNHEY, CDR2 SVGEGT.

This clonotype was recorded at least ten times. This chain connects TRBV5-1 to TRBJ2-7; 7 bases are a match to TRBD1. This CDR3 contains 14 residues. Unmatched junction bases numbered 5, after V lost 1 base and J lost 4 bases. CDR1 and CDR2 from the germline V gene are SGHRS and YFSETQ. The CDR3 DNA is TGCGCCAGCAGCTTGTCACAGGGGAGATACGAGCAGTACTTC. Translation: CASSLSQGRYEQYF.

A note on this clonotype: This may be a read error, as it is one base from a much larger clone. This chain connects TRBV7-2 to TRBJ1-6, with TRBD1 as a possible D gene (5 bases). Germline lookup yields CDR1 SGHTA and CDR2 FQGNSA. The CDR3 contains 14 residues. The DNA for the CDR3 is TGTGCCAGCAGCTTGGGACCATATAATCCACCCCTCCACTTT. Translating gives CASSLGPYNPPLHF.

This clonotype was found many times. The chain links TRBV12-3 or TRBV12-4 to TRBJ2-3; D gene unclear. The V and J ends lost 4 bases and 14 bases respectively, with 22 bases between them. This CDR3 region has 14 residues. The CDR3 loop reads CASSSVETDFMPYF. The CDR3 DNA reads as TGTGCCAGCAGTTCCGTCGAGACCGACTTCATGCCGTATTTT.

This clonotype was seen more than once but under ten times. The genes are TRBV7-9 and TRBJ1-2; D is perhaps TRBD1 (5 bases). CDR1 SEHNR and CDR2 FQNEAQ come from the germline V gene (reference sequence). Trimming left V 10 bases short and J 4 bases short, with 13 bases between. The CDR3 runs 12 residues. CDR3: CATSGDGYGYTF. CDR3 nucleotides: TGTGCCACCTCGGGGGACGGCTATGGCTACACCTTC.

In this sample, this clonotype turned up a few times. CDR3 coding DNA: TGTGCCAGCAGTACCGACAGGGCCGGAGAGCAGTACTTC. Its protein is CASSTDRAGEQYF. This chain links TRBV7-2 with TRBJ2-7; 7 nucleotides align to TRBD1. This CDR3 comprises 13 residues. The junction had 9 bases not matched to a gene; V was cut back by 6 bases and J by 7 bases. Germline V lookup: CDR1 SGHTA, CDR2 FQGNSA.

In its sample, this clonotype was seen a few times. The chain combines TRBV14 with TRBJ2-7; D tentatively reads TRBD1 or TRBD2 (5 bases each). The V gene's germline CDR1 is SGHDN and CDR2 FVKESK. This CDR3 has 14 amino acids. Trimming shortened V by 0 bases and J by 3 bases, and 9 bases separated the two germline ends. The CDR3 coding sequence is TGTGCCAGCAGCCAAGAGGGGGATCACTACGAGCAGTACTTC. Translation: CASSQEGDHYEQYF. The entire variable domain, with the rest obtained from reference TRBV14 and TRBJ2-7, is as follows: EAGVTQFPSHSVIEKGQTVTLRCDPISGHDNLYWYRRVMGKEIKFLLHFVKESKQDESGMPNNRFLAERTGGTYSTLKVQPAELEDSGVYFCASSQEGDHYEQYFGPGTRLTVT.

This clonotype was observed many times. The rearrangement uses TRBV20-1 and TRBJ1-1, with TRBD1 as a possible D gene (5 bases). With 2 bases removed from V and 4 bases from J, the gap between germline ends came to 14 bases. The CDR3 is 14 residues long. Germline CDR1 DFQATT, CDR2 SNEGSKA (reference sequence). The CDR3 coding sequence is TGCAGTGCTAGACCAGGGCTCAGTGGCACTGAAGCTTTCTTT. Encoded protein: CSARPGLSGTEAFF.

The V gene is TRBV12-3 or TRBV12-4, the J gene TRBJ2-7; tentative D call: TRBD1 (6 bases). Trimming left V 6 bases short and J 6 bases short, with 9 bases between. The CDR3 is made up of 11 amino acids. CDR3 in DNA: TGTGCCAGCAGGTACAGGGCCGAGCAGTACTTC. It specifies CASRYRAEQYF.

A few counts support this clonotype. The chain is built from TRBV19 and TRBJ1-4; no reliable D call. CDR1 is LNHDA and CDR2 is SQIVND in the germline V gene (reference sequence). V lost 3 bases and J 4 bases, leaving 6 bases between the germline ends. There are 13 residues in the CDR3. The CDR3 loop reads CASSILLNEKLFF. The CDR3 DNA is TGTGCCAGTAGTATTCTTCTTAATGAAAAACTGTTTTTT.

J is TRBJ2-1 and V is TRBV29-1; 7 positions agree with TRBD1. Looked up from germline, CDR1 is SQVTM and CDR2 is ANQGSEA. With 6 bases clipped from V and 7 bases from J, the junction kept 9 bases outside the gene matches. The CDR3 consists of 13 residues. CDR3 loop: CSVMDRNRNEQFF. The CDR3 nucleotides are TGCAGCGTGATGGACAGGAATAGGAATGAGCAGTTCTTC.

The J gene is TRBJ2-7, the V gene TRBV4-1, with 13 nucleotides matching TRBD2. Per the germline V gene, CDR1 is MGHRA and CDR2 is YSYEKL. CDR3 length equals 24 residues. V was pared by 0 bases and J by 3 bases, with 26 bases of the junction left unmatched. The CDR3 DNA is TGCGCCAGCAGCCAAGATCTTAATAGGTTCTTCGGACTAGCGGGAGACCCGCGGGGCTACGAGCAGTACTTC. Its protein is CASSQDLNRFFGLAGDPRGYEQYF.